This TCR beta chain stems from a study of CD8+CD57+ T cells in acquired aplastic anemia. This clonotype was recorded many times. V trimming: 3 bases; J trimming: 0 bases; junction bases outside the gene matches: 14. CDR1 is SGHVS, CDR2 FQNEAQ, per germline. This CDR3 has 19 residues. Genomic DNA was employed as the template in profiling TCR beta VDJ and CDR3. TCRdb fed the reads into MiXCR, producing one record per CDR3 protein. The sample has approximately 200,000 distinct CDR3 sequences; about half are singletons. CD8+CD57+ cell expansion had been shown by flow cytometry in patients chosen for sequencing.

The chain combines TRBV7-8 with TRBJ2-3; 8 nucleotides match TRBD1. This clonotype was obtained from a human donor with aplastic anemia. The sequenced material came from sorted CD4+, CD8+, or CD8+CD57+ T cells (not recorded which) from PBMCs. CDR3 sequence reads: CASSLGQAHWASSTDTQYF. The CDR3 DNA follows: TGTGCCAGCAGCTTGGGACAGGCCCACTGGGCCAGTAGCACAGATACGCAGTATTTT.